These 27 T cell receptor beta chains were sequenced from one sample in a study of T cell changes during pregnancy in multiple sclerosis (dated by TCRdb to the late 2010s). Libraries were made using the immunoSEQ multiplex PCR assay. The clones in this table, taken by TCRdb from immuneACCESS, are in-frame only. Not every clone is retained; where verified, under half of the shortfall comes from an unresolved V gene, and the cause of the rest is unknown. For this sample there are some 64,000 clones; more than 80% appear just once. The ten largest clones add up to approximately 1% of the sample. The sequencing here drew on peripheral blood, taken in the first trimester of pregnancy. Receptor source: a female donor in good health, enrolled as a control in a pregnancy study.

This chain links TRBV19 with TRBJ2-1; a weak D match, TRBD2 (7 bases). CDR3 length: 14 residues. The germline V gene encodes CDR1 LNHDA and CDR2 SQIVND (reference sequence). Trimming left V 3 bases short and J 11 bases short, with 17 bases between. CDR3: CASSMEGGRDKQFF. Here the CDR3 DNA reads TGTGCCAGTAGTATGGAGGGGGGGCGAGATAAGCAGTTCTTC. Together with reference TRBV19 and TRBJ2-1, the CDR3 gives the full variable domain: DGGITQSPKYLFRKEGQNVTLSCEQNLNHDAMYWYRQDPGQGLRLIYYSQIVNDFQKGDIAEGYSVSREKKESFPLTVTSAQKNPTAFYLCASSMEGGRDKQFFGPGTRLTVL.

The chain employs TRBV9 and TRBJ2-7; TRBD1 matches at 7 bases. This CDR3 contains 13 residues. Germline V lookup: CDR1 SGDLS, CDR2 YYNGEE. Losses at the gene ends were 4 bases for V and 4 bases for J; bases not matched to a gene: 5. CDR3 sequence: CASSTGQLYEQYF. The CDR3 coding sequence is TGTGCCAGCAGCACGGGACAGCTTTACGAGCAGTACTTC. Complete variable domain (other parts from reference TRBV9 and TRBJ2-7): DSGVTQTPKHLITATGQRVTLRCSPRSGDLSVYWYQQSLDQGLQFLIQYYNGEERAKGNILERFSAQQFPDLHSELNLSSLELGDSALYFCASSTGQLYEQYFGPGTRLTVT.

The chain couples TRBV27 to TRBJ2-7, with 9 bases that match TRBD1. This CDR3 is built from 15 residues. J was trimmed by 3 bases and V by 5 bases; bases with no gene match: 8. Germline loops: CDR1 MNHEY, CDR2 SMNVEV (reference sequence). The CDR3 DNA sequence: TGTGCCAGCAGTCCGAAGACAGGGGGATACTACGAGCAGTACTTC. Encoded protein: CASSPKTGGYYEQYF.

The CDR3 DNA follows: TGCGCCAGCAGCCTCCTTCAGAGGTCCAATCAGCCCCAGCATTTT. This codes for CASSLLQRSNQPQHF. This chain connects TRBV4-1 to TRBJ1-5; D call uncertain. The CDR3 consists of 15 residues. Germline CDR1 and CDR2: MGHRA and YSYEKL. Trimming took 4 bases from V and 3 from J, leaving 13 bases between them.

The chain links TRBV19 to TRBJ1-1, with 8 bases lining up with TRBD1. Germline trimming cut 5 bases from V and 1 base from J; bases unmatched to any gene: 9. Per germline, CDR1 LNHDA and CDR2 SQIVND (reference sequence). The CDR3 runs 16 residues. This chain's CDR3 is CASSSRTGRKNTEAFF. The CDR3, as DNA: TGTGCCAGTAGTTCCCGGACAGGGAGAAAGAACACTGAAGCTTTCTTT. Together with reference TRBV19 and TRBJ1-1, the CDR3 gives the full variable domain: DGGITQSPKYLFRKEGQNVTLSCEQNLNHDAMYWYRQDPGQGLRLIYYSQIVNDFQKGDIAEGYSVSREKKESFPLTVTSAQKNPTAFYLCASSSRTGRKNTEAFFGQGTRLTVV.

This clone was observed once. V usage is TRBV5-1 and J usage is TRBJ1-2, with TRBD1 identical over 7 bases. This CDR3 spans 12 amino acids. From germline, CDR1 is SGHRS and CDR2 YFSETQ. V trimming: 4 bases; J trimming: 6 bases; junction bases outside the gene matches: 3. The CDR3 sequence is CASSQQGNGYTF. CDR3 bases: TGCGCCAGCAGCCAACAGGGGAATGGCTACACCTTC.

The chain is built from TRBV9 and TRBJ2-3, with D possibly TRBD2 on 5 matching bases. Germline V gene data show CDR1 as SGDLS and CDR2 as YYNGEE. The V end lost 3 bases, the J end lost 6 bases, and 14 bases lay between the germline ends. There are 14 residues in the CDR3. CDR3 sequence: CASSADLVRDTQYF. In DNA form, the CDR3 reads TGTGCCAGCAGCGCGGACTTAGTCAGGGATACGCAGTATTTT.

This clone came up once. The CDR3 DNA sequence: TGCGCCAGCAGCCAAGATTATGGGGACACGGCCGGCTACACCTTC. Its translation is CASSQDYGDTAGYTF. The rearrangement uses TRBV4-3 and TRBJ1-2; D is possibly TRBD1 (6 bases). Germline V gene data show CDR1 as LGHNA and CDR2 as YSLEER. The V end lost 0 bases, the J end lost 8 bases, and 16 bases lay between the germline ends. The CDR3 has 15 residues.

The rearrangement links TRBV7-9 to TRBJ1-1, with D possibly matching TRBD1 (5 bases). CDR1 SEHNR and CDR2 FQNEAQ come from the germline V gene (reference sequence). The length of the CDR3 is 10 residues. With 9 bases removed from V and 7 bases from J, the gap between germline ends came to 9 bases. The CDR3 here is CASKTVEAFF. In DNA form, the CDR3 reads TGTGCCAGTAAGACAGTTGAAGCTTTCTTT.

This chain links TRBV18 with TRBJ1-5; tentatively, D is TRBD1 (6 bases). Germline values: CDR1 KGHSH, CDR2 LQKENI. The CDR3 covers 15 residues. The V and J ends lost 3 bases and 10 bases respectively, with 19 bases between them. CDR3 coding DNA: TGTGCCAGCTCACCCGCGCAGGGGACGTTTGATCCCCAGCATTTT. It encodes CASSPAQGTFDPQHF.

This chain connects TRBV7-9 to TRBJ1-2; D is possibly TRBD1 (5 bases). The CDR3 is 13 amino acids. The V end lost 1 base, the J end lost 6 bases, and 9 bases lay between the germline ends. The germline V gene has CDR1 SEHNR and CDR2 FQNEAQ (reference sequence). The CDR3 sequence is CASSLGQSDGYTF. In DNA form, the CDR3 reads TGTGCCAGCAGCTTAGGACAGTCCGATGGCTACACCTTC.

This chain uses TRBV7-2 with TRBJ1-2; D not resolved. The germline CDR1 and CDR2 sequences are SGHTA and FQGNSA. Trimming stripped 2 bases from V and 4 bases from J, with 11 bases between. The CDR3 contains 14 residues. CDR3 protein: CASSLNGLSYGYTF. As DNA, the CDR3 is TGTGCCAGCAGCTTAAATGGCCTGTCCTATGGCTACACCTTC. Full variable domain (rest looked up from reference TRBV7-2 and TRBJ1-2): GAGVSQSPSNKVTEKGKDVELRCDPISGHTALYWYRQSLGQGLEFLIYFQGNSAPDKSGLPSDRFSAERTGGSVSTLTIQRTQQEDSAVYLCASSLNGLSYGYTFGSGTRLTVV.

The V call is TRBV9, the J call TRBJ2-3, with TRBD2 identical over 9 bases. The germline CDR1 and CDR2 sequences are SGDLS and YYNGEE. V shed 1 base and J 2 bases; nucleotides not matched to a gene: 2. The CDR3 extends over 15 amino acids. The CDR3 nucleotides are TGTGCCAGCAGCGTACTAGCGGGACTCACAGATACGCAGTATTTT. Translated, it gives CASSVLAGLTDTQYF.

The chain is built from TRBV5-1 and TRBJ2-5, with TRBD2 matching 15 bases. J gave up 4 bases and V 4 bases, and 5 bases lay outside the gene matches. Looked up from germline, CDR1 is SGHRS and CDR2 is YFSETQ. The CDR3 runs to 16 residues. For the CDR3, the DNA is TGCGCCAGCAGCCTCCGGACTAGCGGGGGGGCAGAGACCCAGTACTTC. The encoded protein is CASSLRTSGGAETQYF.

The V and J genes are TRBV18 and TRBJ1-2; no reliable D call. Germline lookup yields CDR1 KGHSH and CDR2 LQKENI. V lost 2 bases and J 4 bases, leaving 11 bases between the germline ends. The CDR3 consists of 14 residues. The CDR3 nucleotides are TGTGCCAGCTCACCAGGAGCCGAGATCTATGGCTACACCTTC. As protein: CASSPGAEIYGYTF. The entire variable domain, with the rest obtained from reference TRBV18 and TRBJ1-2, is as follows: NAGVMQNPRHLVRRRGQEARLRCSPMKGHSHVYWYRQLPEEGLKFMVYLQKENIIDESGMPKERFSAEFPKEGPSILRIQQVVRGDSAAYFCASSPGAEIYGYTFGSGTRLTVV.

The chain employs TRBV12-5 and TRBJ1-1, with TRBD1 as a possible D gene (6 bases). The germline V gene encodes CDR1 LGHNT and CDR2 FRNRAP. Trimming removed 3 bases from V and 7 bases from J, with 24 bases in between. There are 17 residues in the CDR3. DNA of the CDR3: TGTGCTAGTGGTTTCCAGGGGTATATGGGCGGTGGGGATGAAGCTTTCTTT. This gives the protein CASGFQGYMGGGDEAFF.

This chain connects TRBV6-5 to TRBJ2-3, with 7 bases identical to TRBD1. Germline loops: CDR1 MNHEY, CDR2 SVGAGI. The J segment lost 2 bases and the V segment lost 0 bases, leaving 5 bases of the junction unmatched. This CDR3 region has 16 residues. The CDR3 nucleotides read TGTGCCAGCAGTTACTCCTTAGACAGGGACACAGATACGCAGTATTTT. Its protein is CASSYSLDRDTDTQYF.

The V call is TRBV15, the J call TRBJ2-5, with D unclear. The V end lost 0 bases, the J end lost 2 bases, and 10 bases lay between the germline ends. CDR1 is LNHNV, CDR2 YYDKDF, per germline (reference sequence). The CDR3 is 15 amino acids. Here the CDR3 reads CATSRDPQQQETQYF. Written as DNA, the CDR3 is TGTGCCACCAGCAGAGATCCCCAACAGCAAGAGACCCAGTACTTC.

V usage is TRBV6-1 and J usage is TRBJ1-5; 9 bases line up with TRBD1. Germline CDR1 is MNHNS and CDR2 is SASEGT. The length of the CDR3 is 14 residues. Trimming took 6 bases from V and 2 from J; bases not matched to a gene: 2. CDR3 DNA sequence: TGTGCCAGCAGGGGGGACAGGGGCAATCAGCCCCAGCATTTT. It translates to CASRGDRGNQPQHF.

V usage is TRBV21-1 and J usage is TRBJ1-1; the listed D gene, TRBD1, was not tested against the DNA. TRBV21-1 is a pseudogene segment. The CDR3 is 15 amino acids. This CDR3 reads CASSKGGRGETEAFF. The DNA for the CDR3 is TGTGCCAGCAGCAAAGGGGGCAGGGGAGAAACTGAAGCTTTCTTT.

This chain uses TRBV7-2 with TRBJ1-2; tentatively, D is TRBD1 (6 bases). The V end was cut by 5 bases, the J end by 4 bases, with 17 bases between. The CDR3 runs to 15 residues. Germline CDR1 SGHTA, CDR2 FQGNSA. The DNA of the CDR3 is TGTGCCAGCAGCATGCGACAGGTCAGGGCCTATGGCTACACCTTC. It specifies CASSMRQVRAYGYTF.

The rearrangement uses TRBV9 and TRBJ1-5; D not certain. Germline V gene sequence: CDR1 SGDLS, CDR2 YYNGEE. The V and J ends lost 3 bases and 5 bases respectively, with 12 bases between them. The CDR3 totals 14 residues. CDR3 sequence: CASSGGSNDQPQHF. The CDR3, as DNA: TGTGCCAGCAGCGGCGGGAGCAATGATCAGCCCCAGCATTTT.

V gene TRBV27 combines with J gene TRBJ1-1; perhaps TRBD1 as D (5 bases). The CDR3 is made up of 16 amino acids. In germline, CDR1 is MNHEY, CDR2 SMNVEV (reference sequence). V lost 7 bases, J lost 2 bases, and 20 bases lay in between. CDR3 nucleotide sequence: TGTGCCAGCACCAAAATAGGGGCAGGAACAAACACTGAAGCTTTCTTT. This encodes CASTKIGAGTNTEAFF.

The gene calls are TRBV7-2 and TRBJ2-3; 8 positions match TRBD2. Germline V gives CDR1 SGHTA, CDR2 FQGNSA. CDR3 length: 15 residues. After removal of 3 bases from V and 5 bases from J, the junction contained 7 bases not matched to a gene. CDR3: CASSFGGGWGDTQYF. DNA of the CDR3: TGTGCCAGCAGCTTTGGCGGGGGGTGGGGAGATACGCAGTATTTT. Using reference TRBV7-2 and TRBJ2-3 for the parts outside the CDR3, the full variable domain is GAGVSQSPSNKVTEKGKDVELRCDPISGHTALYWYRQSLGQGLEFLIYFQGNSAPDKSGLPSDRFSAERTGGSVSTLTIQRTQQEDSAVYLCASSFGGGWGDTQYFGPGTRLTVL.

V is TRBV9 and J is TRBJ2-3, with D perhaps matching TRBD2 (6 bases). V lost 3 bases, J lost 2 bases, and 19 bases lay in between. The CDR3 runs to 17 residues. Per germline, CDR1 SGDLS and CDR2 YYNGEE. This CDR3 reads CASSGLPASSATDTQYF. The CDR3 nucleotides read TGTGCCAGCAGCGGGCTACCGGCGTCTAGCGCCACAGATACGCAGTATTTT.

V is TRBV7-2 and J is TRBJ2-1; the match to TRBD2 covers 11 bases. The junction had 1 base not matched to a gene; V was cut back by 1 base and J by 8 bases. Germline assignment: CDR1 SGHTA and CDR2 FQGNSA. CDR3 size: 14 residues. CDR3 coding DNA: TGTGCCAGCAGCTTAGTTAGCGGGGGGGATGAGCAGTTCTTC. This codes for CASSLVSGGDEQFF.

This chain links TRBV27 with TRBJ1-1; 8 nucleotides align to TRBD1. This CDR3 region has 14 residues. Germline CDR1 MNHEY, CDR2 SMNVEV (reference sequence). Losses at the gene ends were 2 bases for V and 6 bases for J; bases not matched to a gene: 5. The CDR3 sequence: CASSLRTGRAEAFF. The CDR3 DNA sequence: TGTGCCAGCAGTTTACGGACAGGGCGCGCTGAAGCTTTCTTT.